Listed here is a single TCR beta chain. No cognate antigen has been identified for it. No base qualities exist here, and no much larger clone lies one base off it. This record comes from a study of blood T cell repertoires in COVID-19 (dated by TCRdb to 2020 to 2021). Study-level background: Samples from collaborators originated in the United States, Italy and Spain and spanned both the acute and convalescent phases of COVID-19. The material from the prospective study consisted of cDNA or gDNA derived from T cells, B-cell-depleted T cells, or PBMCs. Subjects who had been exposed to COVID-19, were actively infected with it, or had recovered from it provided the deeply sampled blood TCRbeta repertoires that made up the dataset. The repertoires were released in a freely available public database meant as a resource for research on the immune response to SARS-CoV-2. The samples were drawn from the first 160 participants of the ongoing ImmuneRACE study and from 950 to 1,500 subjects provided by 6 global collaborators. Sample metadata almost always included a de-identified subject ID, COVID-19 status, age in years and sex. Where available, HLA class I and class II types were obtained from metadata supplied by the sample provider rather than from assay-based typing.

Here V drops 6 bases and J drops 8 bases, and the junction holds 9 bases not matched to any gene. CDR1 SNHLY and CDR2 FYNNEI are derived from the germline V gene. The CDR3 contains 15 residues, cysteine and phenylalanine counted. Left in the record is the CDR3 DNA by itself, 45 bases read in frame from the first base. TCRbeta CDR3 regions were amplified from genomic DNA by means of the immunoSEQ Assay, a bias-controlled multiplex PCR. Per the original workflow: Within the assay, amplification of reference gene primers was used to estimate how many nucleated cells each sample contained. To quantify the absolute abundance of each unique TCRbeta CDR3 rearrangement, sequence reads were collapsed and filtered. For each sample, productive Simpson clonality was calculated as the square root of Simpson's diversity index across productive rearrangements. The clones in this table, taken by TCRdb from immuneACCESS, are in-frame only. Not every clone is retained; where verified, under half of the shortfall comes from an unresolved V gene, and the cause of the rest is unknown. Clone size and V and J calls were adopted from that table, with D and trimming inferred from the DNA. Recorded for this sample are fewer than 450,000 clones; less than 95% of them occurred a single time. Less than 0.75% of the sample belongs to the ten largest clones.

Participants in the prospective study were enrolled through a virtual design, were aged roughly 18 to 90 years, and lived in 24 United States geographic areas. To assign participants to cohorts, the prospective study relied on clinical history that participants themselves reported in a screening survey and a study questionnaire. ImmuneRACE Cohort 3 recovered participants were defined by two consecutive negative NP/OP PCR tests, healthcare professional clearance, or symptom resolution. In the prospective study, mobile phlebotomists collected whole blood, serum and a nasopharyngeal or oropharyngeal swab from each participant. Prospective study participants could optionally give additional blood draws and questionnaires over an approximately 2-month period. Before DNA extraction, blood samples from the prospective study were shipped at room temperature or frozen. Overall results and qualifications from the work: The quantity of clinical and demographic metadata differed by source and by participant and was supplied without curation.

The sequence is built from TRBV2 and TRBJ2-3, and 12 bases in between align with TRBD2. The material sequenced was PBMCs or T cells enriched from blood (not recorded which). This receptor was obtained from a man between 18 and 35 years old who had recovered from COVID-19. The CDR3 is CASRALAGGLGTQYF. At the DNA level, the sequence is TGTGCCAGCAGAGCTCTAGCGGGGGGGCTCGGTACGCAGTATTTT.